Below, 5 T cell receptor beta chains from the same sample are listed, as sequenced in a study of liver allograft versus peripheral blood T cells. Study summary: A comparison was made between T cell receptor repertoires in transplanted livers and those in recipients' peripheral blood.

In TCRdb, the reads were re-called with MiXCR into one record per CDR3 protein. The sample lists approximately 2,300 distinct CDR3 sequences, less than 20% occurring once. These TCRs come from a human patient who had a liver transplant. Some T cells may be graft donor cells.

The J gene is TRBJ1-2, the V gene TRBV6-5, with D possibly being TRBD1 (6 bases). CDR3 size: 14 residues. Trimming took off 6 bases at V and 4 bases at J, with 15 bases between the two ends. Germline values: CDR1 MNHEY, CDR2 SVGAGI. CDR3 nucleotide sequence: TGTGCCAGCAGCTCAGGGGCCCAGGGCTATGGCTACACCTTC. This sequence encodes CASSSGAQGYGYTF.

Sample share makes this clonotype medium-sized. This rearrangement joins TRBV11-3 to TRBJ1-1; 7 bases line up with TRBD1. From germline, CDR1 is SGHNT and CDR2 YENEEA. This CDR3 is 15 amino acids long. After removal of 2 bases from V and 1 base from J, the junction contained 4 bases not matched to a gene. The CDR3: CASSLRGPANTEAFF. The CDR3 DNA reads as TGTGCCAGCAGCTTAAGGGGGCCAGCGAACACTGAAGCTTTCTTT.

The gene calls are TRBV2 and TRBJ1-1; TRBD1 might be the D (5 bases). The V and J ends lost 5 bases and 9 bases respectively, with 16 bases between them. The CDR3 sequence is 13 residues long. Germline CDR1 SNHLY, CDR2 FYNNEI. CDR3 region: CASSPTVVKQAFF. The CDR3 DNA reads TGTGCCAGCAGTCCGACAGTTGTAAAACAAGCTTTCTTT.

A few counts support this clonotype. The chain recombines TRBV5-6 with TRBJ1-2; 8 nucleotides align to TRBD1. This CDR3 is built from 13 residues. The J segment lost 8 bases and the V segment lost 3 bases, leaving 6 bases of the junction unmatched. CDR1 is SGHDT, CDR2 YYEEEE, per germline. CDR3: CASSSQGALGYTF. The DNA for the CDR3 is TGTGCCAGCAGCTCCCAGGGGGCTTTAGGCTACACCTTC.

Sample share makes this clonotype medium-sized. V and J are TRBV7-9 and TRBJ1-2; D perhaps matches TRBD1 (6 bases). The CDR3 sequence is 14 residues long. Germline CDR1 reads SEHNR; CDR2 reads FQNEAQ (reference sequence). V gave up 8 bases and J gave up 4 bases, with 17 bases separating them. The CDR3 nucleotides are TGTGCCAGCTCAACCTCGAAAGGGGGCTATGGCTACACCTTC. It encodes CASSTSKGGYGYTF. Together with reference TRBV7-9 and TRBJ1-2, the CDR3 gives the full variable domain: DTGVSQNPRHKITKRGQNVTFRCDPISEHNRLYWYRQTLGQGPEFLTYFQNEAQLEKSRLLSDRFSAERPKGSFSTLEIQRTEQGDSAMYLCASSTSKGGYGYTFGSGTRLTVV.